This T cell receptor (beta chain) was profiled in a study of blood T cell repertoires in COVID-19. As for the study in general: PBMCs, B-cell-depleted T cells, or T cells provided the cDNA or gDNA that made up the material.

Profiling relied on immunoSEQ multiplex PCR, and the TCRdb table lists in-frame clones only, not all of them. The sample lists approximately 170,000 clones; roughly 70% were seen once. V was pared by 2 bases and J by 4 bases, with 5 bases of the junction left unmatched. The germline CDR1 and CDR2 sequences are LGHDT and YNNKEL (reference sequence). The CDR3 spans 15 residues. The source is a woman older than 75 with acute or convalescent COVID-19. V and J are TRBV3-1 (or the pseudogene TRBV3-2) and TRBJ2-3; 8 bases are a match to TRBD2. Source material: peripheral blood. This CDR3 is CASSQRAGASDTQYF. CDR3 in DNA: TGTGCCAGCAGCCAAAGAGCGGGAGCCTCAGATACGCAGTATTTT.